These 25 T cell receptor beta chains were all obtained from the same sample, sequenced in a study of blood T cell repertoires in COVID-19. TCRdb keeps only in-frame clones here, not all; method: immunoSEQ multiplex PCR. The sample lists 200,000 to 300,000 clones, approximately 83% occurring once. The sample consisted of PBMCs or T cells enriched from blood (not recorded which). Receptors were obtained from a middle-aged woman who had been exposed to COVID-19.

In DNA, the CDR3 is TGTGCCAGCAGTTACGCAGCAGGGATTATGAACACTGAAGCTTTCTTT. Its protein product is CASSYAAGIMNTEAFF. The chain joins TRBV6-5 to TRBJ1-1; a possible D gene is TRBD1 (5 bases). The CDR3 covers 16 residues. Germline V gene data show CDR1 as MNHEY and CDR2 as SVGAGI. V lost 2 bases to trimming and J lost 0 bases, with 13 bases between them.

The rearrangement uses TRBV11-3 and TRBJ2-7; 8 bases match TRBD1. CDR3 size: 13 residues. Germline trimming cut 5 bases from V and 7 bases from J; bases unmatched to any gene: 7. CDR1 SGHNT and CDR2 YENEEA come from the germline V gene. CDR3 sequence: CASSAGQGGEQYF. CDR3 nucleotides: TGTGCCAGCAGCGCTGGACAGGGTGGGGAGCAGTACTTC.

The chain carries TRBV28 and TRBJ2-5, with D tentatively TRBD1 (6 bases). The CDR3 is 15 amino acids. Trimming cost V 10 bases and J 5 bases, with 23 bases left between them. Germline CDR1 reads MDHEN; CDR2 reads SYDVKM. The CDR3 here is CATRPGHQGRETQYF. The CDR3 DNA reads as TGTGCCACCCGCCCGGGACACCAGGGGCGGGAGACCCAGTACTTC.

The chain uses TRBV6-2 or TRBV6-3 and TRBJ1-1, with unresolved D. The CDR3 extends over 17 amino acids. Looked up from germline, CDR1 is MNHEY and CDR2 is SVGEGT. Trimming took 2 bases from V and 5 from J, leaving 21 bases between them. The CDR3 region has the DNA TGTGCCAGCAGTTACGCTATAGGAGCCGGTCTGTATACTGAAGCTTTCTTT. Residues: CASSYAIGAGLYTEAFF.

The chain has TRBV5-5 and TRBJ2-7, with 10 bases that match TRBD1. Unmatched junction bases numbered 11, after V lost 4 bases and J lost 1 base. Germline V gives CDR1 SGHKS, CDR2 YYEKEE (reference sequence). The CDR3 spans 17 residues. The CDR3 DNA reads as TGTGCCAGCAGCCCAGGACAGGGGGAAGTCAGATCCTACGAGCAGTACTTC. Translating gives CASSPGQGEVRSYEQYF.

The chain recombines TRBV13 with TRBJ2-2; D possibly corresponds to TRBD2 (5 bases). CDR1 is PRHDT and CDR2 is FYEKMQ in the germline V gene (reference sequence). With 0 bases removed from V and 5 bases from J, the gap between germline ends came to 13 bases. The CDR3 is 16 amino acids. Here the CDR3 reads CASSLGLGPGTGELFF. The CDR3 nucleotides are TGTGCCAGCAGCTTAGGGCTGGGCCCGGGGACCGGGGAGCTGTTTTTT.

This clone has a single count. The chain carries TRBV5-1 and TRBJ1-1; D perhaps matches TRBD1 (6 bases). Germline V gene sequence: CDR1 SGHRS, CDR2 YFSETQ. Trimming left V 3 bases short and J 5 bases short, with 17 bases between. CDR3 length: 15 residues. CDR3 in DNA: TGCGCCAGCAGCTACTCACAGGGAAAGGGGACTGAAGCTTTCTTT. Amino acid sequence: CASSYSQGKGTEAFF. Drawing the rest from reference TRBV5-1 and TRBJ1-1, the complete variable domain is KAGVTQTPRYLIKTRGQQVTLSCSPISGHRSVSWYQQTPGQGLQFLFEYFSETQRNKGNFPGRFSGRQFSNSRSEMNVSTLELGDSALYLCASSYSQGKGTEAFFGQGTRLTVV.

V gene TRBV10-3 combines with J gene TRBJ1-1; 8 bases map to TRBD1. Germline CDR1 is ENHRY and CDR2 is SYGVKD. The junction had 8 bases not matched to a gene; V was cut back by 6 bases and J by 5 bases. The CDR3 totals 14 residues. The CDR3 region is CAISPGQGGTEAFF. DNA for the CDR3: TGTGCCATCAGCCCTGGACAGGGAGGAACTGAAGCTTTCTTT.

The chain combines TRBV7-3 with TRBJ2-3; TRBD2 agrees at 7 bases. The J segment lost 1 base and the V segment lost 4 bases, leaving 5 bases of the junction unmatched. From germline, CDR1 is SGHTA and CDR2 FQGTGA. The CDR3 sequence is 15 residues long. CDR3 DNA sequence: TGTGCCAGCAGCTCCCAAAGCGGGGGCACAGATACGCAGTATTTT. Residues: CASSSQSGGTDTQYF.

CDR3 protein: CASSYDRQGAWGYTF. For the CDR3, the DNA is TGCGCCAGCAGCTATGACCGACAGGGGGCCTGGGGCTACACCTTC. The genes are TRBV5-1 and TRBJ1-2, with 10 positions matching TRBD1. The germline V gene has CDR1 SGHRS and CDR2 YFSETQ. The V gene end was trimmed by 3 bases and the J gene end by 8 bases; junction bases not matched to a gene: 10. This CDR3 has 15 residues.

The rearrangement links TRBV19 to TRBJ2-2; D might be TRBD1 (5 bases). V was pared by 9 bases and J by 1 base, with 15 bases between. Germline CDR1 reads LNHDA; CDR2 reads SQIVND (reference sequence). The CDR3 covers 15 residues. The CDR3 DNA follows: TGTGCCAGCCGACCTCGGCAGGGGAACACCGGGGAGCTGTTTTTT. Translated, it gives CASRPRQGNTGELFF.

V usage is TRBV5-6 and J usage is TRBJ1-2; 9 nucleotides match TRBD1. The CDR3 extends over 14 amino acids. V lost 3 bases to trimming and J lost 6 bases; unmatched junction nucleotides: 6. The germline V gene encodes CDR1 SGHDT and CDR2 YYEEEE. CDR3 in amino acids: CASSSSQGAHGYTF. The CDR3 nucleotides are TGTGCCAGCAGCTCGTCACAGGGGGCCCATGGCTACACCTTC.

The table lists this clone with a few counts. The rearrangement joins TRBV10-2 to TRBJ1-2; D might be TRBD1 (5 bases). The CDR3 length is 14 residues. V was pared by 2 bases and J by 4 bases, with 11 bases between. The germline V gene encodes CDR1 WSHSY and CDR2 SAAADI. Here the CDR3 reads CASSEPQDFYGYTF. The CDR3, as DNA: TGCGCCAGCAGTGAGCCACAGGATTTCTATGGCTACACCTTC.

The chain is built from TRBV30 and TRBJ2-5, with TRBD2 identical over 7 bases. The germline gives CDR1 GTSNPN, CDR2 SVGIG (reference sequence). The CDR3 covers 13 residues. The ends lost 5 bases at V and 2 bases at J; junction bases unmatched: 5. DNA of the CDR3: TGTGCCTGGGGGTACGGGGGGCAAGAGACCCAGTACTTC. Protein: CAWGYGGQETQYF.

This chain joins TRBV5-1 and TRBJ2-5; D ambiguous. Germline assignment: CDR1 SGHRS and CDR2 YFSETQ. The V gene lost 1 base and the J gene lost 2 bases, with 6 bases spanning the gap. This CDR3 is 13 amino acids long. The CDR3 spells CASSLISQETQYF. In DNA, the CDR3 is TGCGCCAGCAGCTTGATTAGTCAAGAGACCCAGTACTTC.

The chain links TRBV6-5 to TRBJ1-4, with D uncertain. V lost 5 bases and J lost 7, with 17 bases in between. The CDR3 runs to 15 residues. CDR1 MNHEY and CDR2 SVGAGI come from the germline V gene. The CDR3 DNA follows: TGTGCCAGCAGTCTAATGACGGGAGGAGGTGAAAAACTGTTTTTT. This translates into CASSLMTGGGEKLFF.

This sequence joins TRBV7-3 and TRBJ2-3; D is undetermined. The CDR3 length is 14 residues. V was shortened by 2 bases and J by 2 bases, with 8 bases between the two germline ends. CDR1 and CDR2 from the germline V gene are SGHTA and FQGTGA. The CDR3 nucleotides read TGTGCCAGCAGCTTAGGCGGAGCCACAGATACGCAGTATTTT. Translating it yields CASSLGGATDTQYF.

The chain is built from TRBV9 and TRBJ2-3; tentative D call: TRBD2 (5 bases). Looked up from germline, CDR1 is SGDLS and CDR2 is YYNGEE. This CDR3 comprises 16 residues. The V end was cut by 0 bases, the J end by 3 bases, with 14 bases between. The CDR3, as DNA: TGTGCCAGCAGCGTAGCGTCGGGGTGGGAGACAGATACGCAGTATTTT. Its translation is CASSVASGWETDTQYF.

This chain connects TRBV13 to TRBJ1-3; 12 nucleotides line up with TRBD1. Germline-derived CDR1 and CDR2 are PRHDT and FYEKMQ (reference sequence). After removal of 5 bases from V and 8 bases from J, the junction contained 4 bases not matched to a gene. The CDR3 totals 14 residues. The CDR3 DNA follows: TGTGCCAGCAGCCCGGGACAGGGGGCCGACACCATATATTTT. Protein sequence: CASSPGQGADTIYF.

The sample holds one count of this clone. The J gene is TRBJ2-7, the V gene TRBV3-1 (or the pseudogene TRBV3-2); perhaps TRBD1 as D (5 bases). The CDR3 is 14 residues long. Deletions cut 4 bases from V and 2 bases from J, with 12 bases between. CDR1 and CDR2 (germline): LGHDT, YNNKEL (reference sequence). This CDR3 is CASSLQGTPYEQYF. DNA for the CDR3: TGTGCCAGCAGCCTGCAGGGAACCCCCTACGAGCAGTACTTC.

This chain uses TRBV6-2 or TRBV6-3 with TRBJ2-3, with unresolved D. The CDR3 is 16 residues long. Germline V lookup: CDR1 MNHEY, CDR2 SVGEGT. Trimming removed 5 bases from V and 0 bases from J, with 15 bases in between. The DNA of the CDR3 is TGTGCCAGCAGTAAATTGGGCAACCCTAGCACAGATACGCAGTATTTT. Its translation: CASSKLGNPSTDTQYF.

The rearrangement joins TRBV6-5 to TRBJ1-5; 7 positions agree with TRBD1. Looked up from germline, CDR1 is MNHEY and CDR2 is SVGAGI. The J segment lost 12 bases and the V segment lost 5 bases, leaving 10 bases of the junction unmatched. CDR3 length: 13 residues. CDR3 protein: CASSHANRGDQHF. In DNA form, the CDR3 reads TGTGCCAGCAGTCACGCAAACAGGGGCGACCAGCATTTT.

A few counts support this clone. V is TRBV21-1 and J is TRBJ1-1; the table assigns TRBD1, which was not confirmed against the DNA. TRBV21-1 is a pseudogene segment. The CDR3 loop spans 18 amino acids. This chain's CDR3 is CASSKRGDGGRRNTEAFF. CDR3 DNA sequence: TGTGCCAGCAGCAAAAGGGGCGACGGTGGAAGGAGGAACACTGAAGCTTTCTTT.

This chain connects TRBV7-8 to TRBJ1-3; D is unresolved. CDR3 length: 16 residues. V lost 1 base, J lost 1 base, and 11 bases lay in between. Germline CDR1 and CDR2: SGHVS and FQNEAQ. The CDR3: CASSLGLPGSGNTIYF. CDR3 sequence (DNA): TGTGCCAGCAGCTTAGGGCTGCCGGGGTCTGGAAACACCATATATTTT.

The chain couples TRBV7-2 to TRBJ1-5; 11 positions match TRBD1. The CDR3 is 18 amino acids. Germline CDR1 reads SGHTA; CDR2 reads FQGNSA. The J segment lost 0 bases and the V segment lost 5 bases, leaving 9 bases of the junction unmatched. This chain's CDR3 is CASSPDRGPEYSNQPQHF. As DNA, the CDR3 is TGTGCCAGCAGCCCGGACAGGGGGCCGGAATATAGCAATCAGCCCCAGCATTTT.